This is a list of T cell receptor beta chains from one sample in a study of PD-L1 blockade in urothelial cancer. Profiled with immunoSEQ multiplex PCR; TCRdb holds only in-frame clones, not every one. The data hold tens of thousands of clones, with roughly 84% observed a single time. Sample: PBMCs, taken around atezolizumab (anti-PD-L1) treatment. All receptors come from a donor over 35 with urothelial cancer. CDR3s include the opening cysteine and the closing phenylalanine or tryptophan. D genes are given only for firm matches. Expanded clones get a size class; other rows say once, few or many, or leave the size out.

>NA|TRBV7-8|TRBJ2-3|NA
CASSPSGGLNTDTQYF
TGTGCCAGCAGCCCCTCAGGGGGACTCAACACAGATACGCAGTATTTT
>NA|TRBV6-5|TRBJ2-5|NA
CASTHSDTQETQYF
TGTGCCAGCACCCACTCGGACACCCAAGAGACCCAGTACTTC
>TRBD2|TRBV7-8|TRBJ2-1|NA
CASSSAGTSGSLQFF
TGTGCCAGCAGCTCGGCCGGGACTAGCGGGTCTCTGCAGTTCTTC
>TRBD2|TRBV6-1|TRBJ2-3|NA
CASSVTLLAGGGDTQYF
TGTGCCAGCAGTGTGACCCTACTAGCGGGAGGGGGCGATACGCAGTATTTT
>NA|TRBV11-2|TRBJ2-7|NA
CASSPLLGSYEQYF
TGTGCCAGCAGCCCCCTCTTAGGGAGCTACGAGCAGTACTTC
>NA|TRBV7-8|TRBJ1-2|NA
CASSSNPVWRGYTF
TGTGCCAGCAGCTCCAACCCCGTATGGAGGGGCTACACCTTC
>NA|TRBV11-2|TRBJ2-3|NA
CASSLGSGSTDTQYF
TGTGCCAGCAGCTTAGGGTCAGGCTCCACAGATACGCAGTATTTT
>NA|TRBV19|TRBJ1-5|NA
CATEMGAPGQPQHF
TGTGCCACCGAGATGGGAGCCCCAGGTCAGCCCCAGCATTTT
>TRBD2|TRBV11-2|TRBJ2-7|once
CASSLGGSSYEQYF
TGTGCCAGCAGCTTAGGCGGGAGCTCCTACGAGCAGTACTTC
>TRBD1|TRBV30|TRBJ1-1|NA
CAWRRTGVNTEAFF
TGTGCCTGGAGGCGGACAGGGGTGAACACTGAAGCTTTCTTT
>TRBD1|TRBV2|TRBJ2-2|NA
CASTGQGVGELFF
TGTGCCAGCACGGGACAGGGGGTCGGGGAGCTGTTTTTT
>NA|TRBV7-7|TRBJ2-5|NA
CASSPDPGETQYF
TGTGCTAGCAGCCCAGACCCGGGAGAGACCCAGTACTTC
>TRBD1|TRBV4-3|TRBJ2-2|NA
CASTRTGGRTGELFF
TGCGCCAGCACCAGGACAGGGGGGCGGACGGGGGAGCTGTTTTTT
>TRBD2|TRBV28|TRBJ2-1|NA
CASSFPSGSEQFF
TGTGCCAGCAGTTTCCCTAGCGGGAGTGAGCAGTTCTTC
>TRBD2|TRBV5-1|TRBJ2-1|NA
CASSLAPPGSGSYSGQFF
TGCGCCAGCAGCTTGGCCCCCCCCGGTAGCGGGAGTTACAGTGGGCAGTTCTTC
>TRBD1|TRBV28|TRBJ1-1|few
CASSLHRGDGRAFF
TGTGCCAGCAGTTTACACAGGGGGGATGGTCGGGCTTTCTTT
>TRBD1|TRBV19|TRBJ2-7|NA
CASSQNRGRAYEQYF
TGTGCCAGTAGTCAAAACAGGGGGCGCGCCTACGAGCAGTACTTC